This T cell receptor beta chain was captured in a study of post-analysis software for immune sequencing data. Background on the study: Recorded disease courses covered relapsing-remitting, secondary progressive and progressive-relapsing multiple sclerosis. Some patients had no subtype annotation. Study-level results: In multiple sclerosis, normalized Chao1 diversity was significantly below that of controls. Higher frequency in patients than in controls was seen for roughly 5 TRBV segments, with TRBV5-6, TRBV5-1 and TRBV20-1 among them.

As regards this clonotype: Its antigen is unidentified.

Incorporated into the TCR beta cDNA libraries were unique molecular identifiers, which served to reduce PCR and sequencing biases. TCRdb reprocessed the PCR reads via MiXCR and lists one record per CDR3 protein. The sample lists 650,000 to 850,000 distinct CDR3 sequences, about half occurring once. The germline CDR1 and CDR2 sequences are SGHRS and YFSETQ. The CDR3 is 13 residues long. V and J are TRBV5-1 and TRBJ2-4; perhaps TRBD2 as D (6 bases). The DNA end is more similar to TRBJ2-7, so the J call may be wrong. This TCR derives from a girl between 5 and 17 years old with multiple sclerosis. The specimen sequenced was blood. The CDR3 bases are TGCGCCAGCAGCGCGGGACTGGATCGCGAGCAGTACTTC. Protein: CASSAGLDREQYF.